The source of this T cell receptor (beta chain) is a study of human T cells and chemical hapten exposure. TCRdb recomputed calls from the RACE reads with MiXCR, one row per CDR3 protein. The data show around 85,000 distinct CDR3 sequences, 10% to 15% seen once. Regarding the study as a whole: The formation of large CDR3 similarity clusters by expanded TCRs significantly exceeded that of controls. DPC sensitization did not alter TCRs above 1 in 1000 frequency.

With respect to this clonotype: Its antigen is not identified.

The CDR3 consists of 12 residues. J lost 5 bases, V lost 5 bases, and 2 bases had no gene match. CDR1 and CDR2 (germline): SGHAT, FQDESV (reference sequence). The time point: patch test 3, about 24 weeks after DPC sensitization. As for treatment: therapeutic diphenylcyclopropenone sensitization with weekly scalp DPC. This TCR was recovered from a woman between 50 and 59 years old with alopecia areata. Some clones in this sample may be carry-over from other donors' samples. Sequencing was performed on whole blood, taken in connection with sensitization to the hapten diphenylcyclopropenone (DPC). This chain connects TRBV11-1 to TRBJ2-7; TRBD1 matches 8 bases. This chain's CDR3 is CASSPDRDEQYF. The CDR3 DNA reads TGTGCCAGCAGCCCGGACAGGGACGAGCAGTACTTC.